These 17 T cell receptor beta chains were all obtained from the same sample, sequenced in a study. TCRdb analysed the RT-PCR reads with MiXCR anew, one entry per CDR3 protein. The sample has approximately 720,000 distinct CDR3 sequences; approximately 14% are singletons. What was sequenced was memory CD4+ T cells from blood. The receptor source for this set is a female donor in good health, serving as a healthy control.

The gene calls are TRBV11-2 and TRBJ2-5, with a possible D match to TRBD1 (5 bases). With 4 bases removed from V and 2 bases from J, the gap between germline ends came to 11 bases. This CDR3 is 14 amino acids long. Looked up from germline, CDR1 is SGHAT and CDR2 is FQNNGV. The chain's CDR3 is CASSSKTDQETQYF. CDR3 nucleotide sequence: TGTGCCAGCAGCTCGAAGACAGATCAAGAGACCCAGTACTTC.

This clonotype was seen many times. The gene calls are TRBV11-2 and TRBJ2-1, with D perhaps matching TRBD1 (6 bases). V dropped 5 bases and J dropped 9 bases, with 11 bases sitting between them. CDR3 length: 12 residues. Germline V gene sequence: CDR1 SGHAT, CDR2 FQNNGV. This CDR3 reads CASSPQGIEQFF. In DNA, the CDR3 is TGTGCCAGCAGCCCACAGGGTATTGAGCAGTTCTTC. The full variable domain, its missing parts supplied by reference TRBV11-2 and TRBJ2-1, is EAGVAQSPRYKIIEKRQSVAFWCNPISGHATLYWYQQILGQGPKLLIQFQNNGVVDDSQLPKDRFSAERLKGVDSTLKIQPAKLEDSAVYLCASSPQGIEQFFGPGTRLTVL.

V usage is TRBV4-2 and J usage is TRBJ2-7, with D perhaps matching TRBD1 or TRBD2 (6 bases each). CDR1 and CDR2 from the germline V gene are LGHNA and YNFKEQ. Trimming pared 4 bases from V and 1 base from J, leaving 23 bases between. The CDR3 sequence is 18 residues long. CDR3: CASSLLPRMRGVSYEQYF. The CDR3 coding sequence is TGTGCCAGCAGCCTGCTTCCCCGGATGAGGGGGGTTTCCTACGAGCAGTACTTC.

V usage is TRBV5-8 and J usage is TRBJ2-1; TRBD2 matches at 15 bases. Germline loops: CDR1 SGHTS, CDR2 YDEGEE. The CDR3 is made up of 15 amino acids. The ends lost 4 bases at V and 8 bases at J; junction bases unmatched: 4. DNA of the CDR3: TGTGCCAGCAGCCGGGGACTAGCGGGAGGAGATGAGCAGTTCTTC. Amino acid sequence: CASSRGLAGGDEQFF.

The gene calls are TRBV7-2 and TRBJ2-1; 11 bases match TRBD2. J was trimmed by 11 bases and V by 4 bases; bases with no gene match: 13. The CDR3 loop spans 16 amino acids. Germline V CDR1 and CDR2: SGHTA, FQGNSA. CDR3 sequence: CASSSYSGGADWQQFF. The CDR3 coding sequence is TGTGCCAGCAGCTCGTATAGCGGGGGGGCAGACTGGCAGCAGTTCTTC.

This clonotype was counted only a few times. The rearrangement uses TRBV7-9 and TRBJ1-2; a weak D match, TRBD1 (5 bases). The CDR3 has 12 residues. Germline assignment: CDR1 SEHNR and CDR2 FQNEAQ (reference sequence). V gave up 5 bases and J gave up 8 bases, with 12 bases separating them. CDR3 sequence reads: CASSRDVAGYTF. The CDR3 DNA reads as TGTGCCAGCAGCCGGGACGTGGCCGGCTACACCTTC.

This clonotype was counted only a few times. This chain connects TRBV6-5 to TRBJ2-7; D is uncertain. Looked up from germline, CDR1 is MNHEY and CDR2 is SVGAGI. V was pared by 5 bases and J by 2 bases, with 10 bases between. The CDR3 covers 13 residues. The CDR3 sequence: CASSNPTTYEQYF. The DNA for the CDR3 is TGTGCCAGCAGTAACCCCACCACCTACGAGCAGTACTTC.

This clonotype appeared many times. The gene calls are TRBV20-1 and TRBJ2-7; TRBD1 might be the D (6 bases). With 5 bases removed from V and 3 bases from J, the gap between germline ends came to 14 bases. There are 13 residues in the CDR3. CDR1 and CDR2 (germline): DFQATT, SNEGSKA (reference sequence). The CDR3 loop reads CSASGDGYYEQYF. Here the CDR3 DNA reads TGCAGTGCTTCAGGGGACGGTTACTACGAGCAGTACTTC.

The chain is built from TRBV12-3 or TRBV12-4 and TRBJ2-7, with 11 bases identical to TRBD2. V was pared by 2 bases and J by 8 bases, with 8 bases of the junction left unmatched. This CDR3 spans 15 amino acids. DNA of the CDR3: TGTGCCAGCAGTTTACGGGGAGGGACTAGCGGAAAGCAGTACTTC. This translates into CASSLRGGTSGKQYF.

This clonotype was observed a handful of times. V gene TRBV9 combines with J gene TRBJ2-1; D may be TRBD1 (5 bases). CDR3 length equals 15 residues. Germline CDR1 is SGDLS and CDR2 is YYNGEE. V was clipped by 2 bases and J by 8 bases, with 17 bases between them. For the CDR3, the DNA is TGTGCCAGCAGCGTCCTACCGACAGCAGTCGATGAGCAGTTCTTC. Amino acids: CASSVLPTAVDEQFF. Variable domain in full (rest from reference TRBV9 and TRBJ2-1): DSGVTQTPKHLITATGQRVTLRCSPRSGDLSVYWYQQSLDQGLQFLIQYYNGEERAKGNILERFSAQQFPDLHSELNLSSLELGDSALYFCASSVLPTAVDEQFFGPGTRLTVL.

The chain couples TRBV5-1 to TRBJ2-3; D is ambiguous. The CDR3 is 15 residues long. Trimming took off 5 bases at V and 2 bases at J, with 15 bases between the two ends. Germline V gene lookup returns CDR1 SGHRS and CDR2 YFSETQ. The CDR3 sequence is CASRTPLSDTDTQYF. CDR3 in DNA: TGCGCCAGCAGAACTCCCCTATCCGACACAGATACGCAGTATTTT. Combining the CDR3 with reference TRBV5-1 and TRBJ2-3 gives the whole variable domain KAGVTQTPRYLIKTRGQQVTLSCSPISGHRSVSWYQQTPGQGLQFLFEYFSETQRNKGNFPGRFSGRQFSNSRSEMNVSTLELGDSALYLCASRTPLSDTDTQYFGPGTRLTVL.

The chain joins TRBV28 to TRBJ1-1; the D gene is possibly TRBD1 (6 bases). Per germline, CDR1 MDHEN and CDR2 SYDVKM. The CDR3 sequence is 16 residues long. V dropped 4 bases and J dropped 6 bases, with 21 bases sitting between them. The CDR3: CASSSRLGALSAEAFF. CDR3 nucleotide sequence: TGTGCCAGCAGTTCGCGGTTGGGGGCCCTGAGTGCTGAAGCTTTCTTT.

The chain has TRBV11-1 and TRBJ2-1; 7 bases align to TRBD1. V dropped 4 bases and J dropped 1; count of bases not matched to a gene: 4. Germline CDR1 and CDR2: SGHAT and FQDESV (reference sequence). The CDR3 contains 15 residues. DNA for the CDR3: TGTGCCAGCAGCTCGCACAGGGGATCCTACAATGAGCAGTTCTTC. Its protein is CASSSHRGSYNEQFF.

The CDR3 spells CASSDGGHTSNEKLFF. CDR3 coding DNA: TGTGCCAGCAGTGATGGAGGTCATACCTCTAATGAAAAACTGTTTTTT. The chain employs TRBV2 and TRBJ1-4; D is ambiguous. Per the germline V gene, CDR1 is SNHLY and CDR2 is FYNNEI. With 3 bases removed from V and 3 bases from J, the gap between germline ends came to 14 bases. CDR3 length equals 16 residues.

This clonotype has a handful of counts. The chain employs TRBV4-1 and TRBJ2-1, with D perhaps matching TRBD2 (5 bases). This CDR3 region has 16 residues. V lost 1 base and J 1 base, leaving 11 bases between the germline ends. Germline CDR1 and CDR2: MGHRA and YSYEKL. The CDR3 DNA reads TGCGCCAGCAGCCAAGGAGAGCGGAGATCCTACAATGAGCAGTTCTTC. Protein: CASSQGERRSYNEQFF.

There are many counts of this clonotype. The CDR3 spells CSAPAGFHEQYF. CDR3 in DNA: TGCAGTGCTCCCGCGGGATTCCACGAGCAGTACTTC. This chain joins TRBV20-1 and TRBJ2-7; D perhaps matches TRBD2 (6 bases). Germline V gene sequence: CDR1 DFQATT, CDR2 SNEGSKA (reference sequence). CDR3 length: 12 residues. Trimming removed 5 bases from V and 5 bases from J, with 13 bases in between.

This clonotype was observed a handful of times. This sequence joins TRBV20-1 and TRBJ2-3, with D tentatively TRBD1 (5 bases). The V and J ends lost 0 bases and 2 bases respectively, with 15 bases between them. The CDR3 runs 16 residues. Germline loops: CDR1 DFQATT, CDR2 SNEGSKA (reference sequence). CDR3 in DNA: TGCAGTGCTAGAGATCAGGACACCCAGTACACAGATACGCAGTATTTT. It specifies CSARDQDTQYTDTQYF.